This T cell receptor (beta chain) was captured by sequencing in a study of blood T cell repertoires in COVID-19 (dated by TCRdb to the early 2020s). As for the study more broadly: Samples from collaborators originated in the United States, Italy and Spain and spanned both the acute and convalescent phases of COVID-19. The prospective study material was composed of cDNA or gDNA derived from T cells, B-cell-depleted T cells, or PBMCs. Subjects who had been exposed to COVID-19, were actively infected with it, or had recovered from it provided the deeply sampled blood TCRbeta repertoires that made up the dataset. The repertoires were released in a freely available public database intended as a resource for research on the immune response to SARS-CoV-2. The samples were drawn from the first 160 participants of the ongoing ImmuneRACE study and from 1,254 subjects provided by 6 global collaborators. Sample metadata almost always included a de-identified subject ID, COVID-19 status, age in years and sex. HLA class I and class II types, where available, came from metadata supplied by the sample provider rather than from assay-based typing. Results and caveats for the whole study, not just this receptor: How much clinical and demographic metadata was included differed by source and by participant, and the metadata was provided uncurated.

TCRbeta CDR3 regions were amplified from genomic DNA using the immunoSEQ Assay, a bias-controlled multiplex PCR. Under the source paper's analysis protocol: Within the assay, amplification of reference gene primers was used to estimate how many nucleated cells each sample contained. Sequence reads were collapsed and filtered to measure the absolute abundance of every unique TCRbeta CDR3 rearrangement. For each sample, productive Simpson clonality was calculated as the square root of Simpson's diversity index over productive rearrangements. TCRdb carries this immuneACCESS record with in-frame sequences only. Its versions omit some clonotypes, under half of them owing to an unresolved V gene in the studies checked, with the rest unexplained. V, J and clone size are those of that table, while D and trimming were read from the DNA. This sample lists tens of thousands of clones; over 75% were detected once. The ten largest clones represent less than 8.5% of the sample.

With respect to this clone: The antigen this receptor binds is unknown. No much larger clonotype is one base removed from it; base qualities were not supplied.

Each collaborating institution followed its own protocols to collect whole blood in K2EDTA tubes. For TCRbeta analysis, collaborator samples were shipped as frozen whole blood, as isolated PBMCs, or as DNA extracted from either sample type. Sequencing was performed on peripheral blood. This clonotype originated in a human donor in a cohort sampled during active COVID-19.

The CDR3 protein is CASSWTGAWVYEQYF. At the DNA level, the sequence is TGTGCCAGCAGTTGGACAGGAGCATGGGTCTACGAGCAGTACTTC. The chain is encoded by TRBV27 joined to TRBJ2-7; 7 central nucleotides agree with TRBD1. From cysteine to phenylalanine, the CDR3 is 15 amino acids long. Just the 45-base CDR3 DNA is kept, in frame starting at base 1. The germline V gene (reference sequence) yields MNHEY for CDR1 and SMNVEV for CDR2. From V the trimming removes 4 bases and from J it removes 3 bases, while the gene matches leave 9 bases of the junction unaccounted for.